This entry lists 28 T cell receptor beta chains sequenced from one sample in a study of CD8+ T cells in alopecia areata. Extracted from the samples, RNA was reverse transcribed into cDNA to serve as the sequencing template. Assay used: immunoSEQ multiplex PCR; TCRdb lists only in-frame clones, some missing. The sample holds around 160,000 clones, around 87% seen once. The material sequenced was CD8+ T cells sorted from blood, taken at week 0. These receptors all stem from a human donor with alopecia areata.

This clone occurred once. The rearrangement joins TRBV7-3 to TRBJ2-3; 7 nucleotides match TRBD2. The CDR3 sequence is 16 residues long. The germline V gene has CDR1 SGHTA and CDR2 FQGTGA. The V gene end was trimmed by 4 bases and the J gene end by 4 bases; junction bases not matched to a gene: 11. Here the CDR3 DNA reads TGTGCCAGCAGCTCCTCGGGGGGTGCCGCCCCAGATACGCAGTATTTT. It yields the protein CASSSSGGAAPDTQYF.

This chain links TRBV7-7 with TRBJ2-1, with D uncertain. This CDR3 is 13 amino acids long. The germline V and J ends were trimmed by 0 bases and 5 bases, with 5 bases remaining between them. Germline CDR1 and CDR2: SSHAT and FNYEAQ (reference sequence). This CDR3 reads CASSLAANNEQFF. CDR3 bases: TGTGCCAGCAGCTTAGCCGCGAACAATGAGCAGTTCTTC.

The V and J genes are TRBV27 and TRBJ2-1; D possibly corresponds to TRBD2 (6 bases). The length of the CDR3 is 12 residues. Germline V lookup: CDR1 MNHEY, CDR2 SMNVEV (reference sequence). V gave up 6 bases and J gave up 10 bases, with 13 bases separating them. The CDR3: CASSPTGGEQFF. In DNA form, the CDR3 reads TGTGCCAGCAGCCCAACCGGGGGAGAGCAGTTCTTC.

This sequence joins TRBV5-6 and TRBJ2-1; TRBD2 agrees at 9 bases. Germline V CDR1 and CDR2: SGHDT, YYEEEE. This CDR3 spans 16 amino acids. V was clipped by 4 bases and J by 4 bases; unmatched bases: 9. The CDR3 DNA reads TGTGCCAGCAGCGATATTGAGCGGGGGGAGTACAATGAGCAGTTCTTC. Translation: CASSDIERGEYNEQFF. Supplemented by reference TRBV5-6 and TRBJ2-1, the full variable domain reads DAGVTQSPTHLIKTRGQQVTLRCSPKSGHDTVSWYQQALGQGPQFIFQYYEEEERQRGNFPDRFSGHQFPNYSSELNVNALLLGDSALYLCASSDIERGEYNEQFFGPGTRLTVL.

The J gene is TRBJ1-2, the V gene TRBV29-1; 7 nucleotides match TRBD1. CDR1 and CDR2 from the germline V gene are SQVTM and ANQGSEA. This CDR3 has 12 amino acids. V shed 7 bases and J 3 bases; nucleotides not matched to a gene: 5. DNA for the CDR3: TGCAGCGCCGAGGGGGCACACTATGGCTACACCTTC. This translates into CSAEGAHYGYTF.

This rearrangement joins TRBV27 to TRBJ2-7; 9 bases are shared with TRBD1. The CDR3 spans 13 residues. Per the germline V gene, CDR1 is MNHEY and CDR2 is SMNVEV (reference sequence). Trimming took 7 bases from V and 4 from J; bases not matched to a gene: 5. The DNA for the CDR3 is TGTGCCAGCATAGGGACAGGGAGATACGAGCAGTACTTC. Protein product: CASIGTGRYEQYF.

This sequence joins TRBV9 and TRBJ1-1; D may be TRBD1 (6 bases). Germline V gene sequence: CDR1 SGDLS, CDR2 YYNGEE. CDR3 length equals 15 residues. The ends were cut back, 4 bases at V and 2 bases at J, with 15 bases in the middle. The CDR3 sequence is CASSPPGGANTEAFF. CDR3 in DNA: TGTGCCAGCAGCCCCCCCGGGGGGGCCAACACTGAAGCTTTCTTT. The variable domain in full, with the rest retrieved from reference TRBV9 and TRBJ1-1, is DSGVTQTPKHLITATGQRVTLRCSPRSGDLSVYWYQQSLDQGLQFLIQYYNGEERAKGNILERFSAQQFPDLHSELNLSSLELGDSALYFCASSPPGGANTEAFFGQGTRLTVV.

The V gene is TRBV6-5, the J gene TRBJ2-1, with D unclear. Trimming removed 2 bases at V and 10 bases at J, with 12 bases between. CDR1 is MNHEY, CDR2 SVGAGI, per germline. The CDR3 sequence is 13 residues long. CDR3 sequence reads: CASSYQVLGEQFF. The CDR3 DNA reads TGTGCCAGCAGTTACCAGGTCCTCGGGGAGCAGTTCTTC.

Only one count was recorded for this clone. This chain uses TRBV29-1 with TRBJ2-1; D possibly corresponds to TRBD2 (5 bases). Looked up from germline, CDR1 is SQVTM and CDR2 is ANQGSEA. V was shortened by 4 bases and J by 12 bases, with 19 bases between the two germline ends. The CDR3 has 13 amino acids. The CDR3 DNA sequence: TGCAGCGTTGTAGTCCCGGACTTAGACGTGCAGTTCTTC. This codes for CSVVVPDLDVQFF.

The chain couples TRBV30 to TRBJ2-7; D is undetermined. CDR3 length: 13 amino acids. V was pared by 2 bases and J by 5 bases, with 13 bases between. Germline lookup yields CDR1 GTSNPN and CDR2 SVGIG (reference sequence). CDR3 sequence (DNA): TGTGCCTGGAGTCCGTATATATGGGACGAGCAGTACTTC. Translated, it gives CAWSPYIWDEQYF.

The chain carries TRBV14 and TRBJ2-2, with D possibly called TRBD1 or TRBD2 (6 bases each). The CDR3 is 16 amino acids. Germline loops: CDR1 SGHDN, CDR2 FVKESK. V lost 4 bases and J lost 6, with 18 bases in between. This CDR3 reads CASSLLTGARAGELFF. The CDR3 bases are TGTGCCAGCAGCCTCCTAACGGGGGCGAGAGCCGGGGAGCTGTTTTTT.

V and J are TRBV7-9 and TRBJ2-7, with unresolved D. The CDR3 consists of 14 residues. From germline, CDR1 is SEHNR and CDR2 FQNEAQ (reference sequence). With 5 bases removed from V and 3 bases from J, the gap between germline ends came to 14 bases. CDR3 sequence reads: CASSPATAYYEQYF. For the CDR3, the DNA is TGTGCCAGCAGCCCCGCCACAGCGTACTACGAGCAGTACTTC.

The V and J genes are TRBV6-5 and TRBJ2-3; D is unresolved. V lost 2 bases and J lost 2, with 14 bases in between. This CDR3 region has 16 residues. Per the germline V gene, CDR1 is MNHEY and CDR2 is SVGAGI. The CDR3 protein is CASSYEFSSPTDTQYF. The CDR3 DNA reads TGTGCCAGCAGTTACGAGTTCTCCTCCCCCACAGATACGCAGTATTTT.

V is TRBV2 and J is TRBJ2-3, with 7 positions matching TRBD1. Looked up from germline, CDR1 is SNHLY and CDR2 is FYNNEI. This CDR3 contains 17 residues. J gave up 1 base and V 2 bases, and 9 bases lay outside the gene matches. CDR3 region: CASSEPGDRDGTDTQYF. The CDR3 DNA reads TGTGCCAGCAGTGAACCAGGCGACAGGGATGGCACAGATACGCAGTATTTT.

J is TRBJ2-7 and V is TRBV5-6, with 7 bases fitting TRBD2. CDR3 length equals 14 residues. From germline, CDR1 is SGHDT and CDR2 YYEEEE. After removal of 2 bases from V and 2 bases from J, the junction contained 4 bases not matched to a gene. In nucleotides, the CDR3 is TGTGCCAGCAGCTTAAGCGGGGTCACCTACGAGCAGTACTTC. Protein product: CASSLSGVTYEQYF.

This chain uses TRBV25-1 with TRBJ1-4, with no clear D. V lost 5 bases, J lost 8 bases, and 6 bases lay in between. This CDR3 has 11 residues. CDR1 and CDR2 from the germline V gene are MGHDK and SYGVNS. The CDR3 loop reads CASSRGEKLFF. In nucleotides, the CDR3 is TGTGCCAGCAGTCGAGGGGAAAAACTGTTTTTT.

The chain uses TRBV30 and TRBJ2-5; D is unclear. Between the trimmed V and J ends, which lost 3 bases and 10 bases, there was a span of 15 bases. Per germline, CDR1 GTSNPN and CDR2 SVGIG (reference sequence). The length of the CDR3 is 12 residues. CDR3 region: CAWSADSPGQYF. DNA for the CDR3: TGTGCCTGGAGCGCCGATAGTCCCGGCCAGTACTTC.

This clone turned up a few times. The chain has TRBV2 and TRBJ2-1; 10 bases line up with TRBD2. The CDR3 spans 16 residues. The ends lost 6 bases at V and 2 bases at J; junction bases unmatched: 7. The germline gives CDR1 SNHLY, CDR2 FYNNEI. The CDR3 sequence is CASRGPGTSAYNEQFF. The CDR3 DNA follows: TGTGCCAGCAGAGGTCCCGGGACTAGCGCCTACAATGAGCAGTTCTTC.

V gene TRBV29-1 combines with J gene TRBJ2-5; tentatively, D is TRBD2 (5 bases). Looked up from germline, CDR1 is SQVTM and CDR2 is ANQGSEA. The ends were cut back, 6 bases at V and 5 bases at J, with 16 bases in the middle. The CDR3 runs to 13 residues. The CDR3 is CSVYTQRGETQYF. As DNA, the CDR3 is TGCAGCGTGTACACTCAGCGCGGGGAGACCCAGTACTTC.

This clone was detected once. The rearrangement uses TRBV7-9 and TRBJ2-7; no reliable D call. Per germline, CDR1 SEHNR and CDR2 FQNEAQ (reference sequence). The CDR3 contains 13 residues. Between the trimmed V and J ends, which lost 5 bases and 4 bases, there was a span of 12 bases. The CDR3: CASSPPEEYEQYF. The CDR3 DNA sequence: TGTGCCAGCAGCCCCCCCGAGGAATACGAGCAGTACTTC.

This clone was observed once. This chain uses TRBV29-1 with TRBJ2-7, with D tentatively TRBD1 (7 bases). This CDR3 is 12 amino acids long. CDR1 SQVTM and CDR2 ANQGSEA come from the germline V gene. Trimming cost V 6 bases and J 1 base, with 10 bases left between them. CDR3 residues: CSVGGQSYEQYF. CDR3 nucleotide sequence: TGCAGCGTGGGGGGACAGTCCTACGAGCAGTACTTC.

The J gene is TRBJ2-3, the V gene TRBV11-2, with TRBD2 matching 8 bases. The CDR3 totals 14 residues. The ends lost 5 bases at V and 2 bases at J; junction bases unmatched: 3. Germline CDR1 and CDR2: SGHAT and FQNNGV. This CDR3 is CASSGGGYTDTQYF. In DNA, the CDR3 is TGTGCCAGCAGCGGCGGGGGGTACACAGATACGCAGTATTTT.

Written as DNA, the CDR3 is TGCGCCAGCAGCCAAGAAGGGGCACAGACTAGCACAGATACGCAGTATTTT. It encodes CASSQEGAQTSTDTQYF. The chain is built from TRBV4-1 and TRBJ2-3; weak D call: TRBD1 (5 bases). The CDR3 runs to 17 residues. V was shortened by 0 bases and J by 0 bases, with 13 bases between the two germline ends. Germline-derived CDR1 and CDR2 are MGHRA and YSYEKL.

The chain employs TRBV27 and TRBJ1-1; possibly TRBD1 for D (6 bases). The CDR3 runs to 15 residues. V was clipped by 5 bases and J by 2 bases, with 15 bases between them. In germline, CDR1 is MNHEY, CDR2 SMNVEV (reference sequence). CDR3 sequence: CASSLRQEANTEAFF. The CDR3 DNA follows: TGTGCCAGCAGTCTACGACAGGAGGCTAACACTGAAGCTTTCTTT.

This clone was recorded once. The V call is TRBV5-1, the J call TRBJ2-3; TRBD1 might be the D (6 bases). In germline, CDR1 is SGHRS, CDR2 YFSETQ. The CDR3 length is 14 residues. V lost 6 bases and J lost 2, with 13 bases in between. The CDR3 sequence: CASNSGDNTDTQYF. The CDR3 DNA follows: TGCGCCAGCAACTCAGGGGATAACACAGATACGCAGTATTTT.

V and J are TRBV7-2 and TRBJ1-5, with D uncertain. Deletions cut 4 bases from V and 5 bases from J, with 12 bases between. Germline lookup yields CDR1 SGHTA and CDR2 FQGNSA. The CDR3 runs 14 residues. The CDR3 spells CASSSTVGYQPQHF. In nucleotides, the CDR3 is TGTGCCAGCAGCTCCACGGTCGGGTATCAGCCCCAGCATTTT.

This rearrangement joins TRBV5-6 to TRBJ2-7; 7 nucleotides align to TRBD1. Germline CDR1 and CDR2: SGHDT and YYEEEE. Germline trimming cut 4 bases from V and 4 bases from J; bases unmatched to any gene: 14. CDR3 length: 16 residues. Here the CDR3 reads CASSQRTVDRLYEQYF. Written as DNA, the CDR3 is TGTGCCAGCAGCCAAAGGACTGTGGACAGGTTGTACGAGCAGTACTTC.

This clone appeared a few times. V usage is TRBV29-1 and J usage is TRBJ2-3, with 8 nucleotides matching TRBD1. The CDR3 runs to 13 residues. Germline V gene lookup returns CDR1 SQVTM and CDR2 ANQGSEA. V shed 4 bases and J 4 bases; nucleotides not matched to a gene: 4. The CDR3: CSVGLQGADTQYF. The CDR3 DNA is TGCAGCGTTGGATTACAGGGGGCAGATACGCAGTATTTT.